Presented here are 30 T cell receptor beta chains from one specimen sequenced in a study of blood T cells in healthy people across ages. The authors ran a second PCR of about 6 to 11 cycles using a sample-barcoded 5' primer and a J-beta primer mix. TCRdb re-derived calls from the 5' RACE reads in MiXCR, one entry per CDR3 protein. This sample has some 730,000 distinct CDR3 sequences, with about a fifth found just once. The sample comprised blood. The origin of the receptors is a man aged 65-85 years in good health.

This clonotype was detected only a few times. This rearrangement joins TRBV5-1 to TRBJ2-3; 12 bases are a match to TRBD2. J lost 5 bases, V lost 7 bases, and 8 bases had no gene match. The length of the CDR3 is 15 residues. Germline loops: CDR1 SGHRS, CDR2 YFSETQ. The CDR3 reads CASHSMGLAGDTQYF. DNA of the CDR3: TGCGCCAGCCATTCGATGGGACTAGCGGGAGATACGCAGTATTTT.

The chain has TRBV5-5 and TRBJ2-3, with TRBD2 matching over 7 bases. CDR3 length: 16 residues. Germline CDR1 and CDR2: SGHKS and YYEKEE (reference sequence). V gave up 6 bases and J gave up 2 bases; unmatched junction bases: 12. Written as DNA, the CDR3 is TGTGCCAGCACCCTAGGTCCTAGCGGATACACAGATACGCAGTATTTT. This sequence encodes CASTLGPSGYTDTQYF. The full variable domain, its missing parts supplied by reference TRBV5-5 and TRBJ2-3, is DAGVTQSPTHLIKTRGQQVTLRCSPISGHKSVSWYQQVLGQGPQFIFQYYEKEERGRGNFPDRFSARQFPNYSSELNVNALLLGDSALYLCASTLGPSGYTDTQYFGPGTRLTVL.

This clonotype was observed a handful of times. V and J are TRBV6-2 or TRBV6-3 and TRBJ2-2; tentatively, D is TRBD1 (6 bases). The CDR3 has 15 amino acids. Trimming pared 10 bases from V and 1 base from J, leaving 16 bases between. Germline CDR1 is MNHEY and CDR2 is SVGEGT. CDR3 amino acids: CATESRGRNTGELFF. CDR3 bases: TGTGCCACGGAATCCAGGGGAAGGAACACCGGGGAGCTGTTTTTT.

The chain uses TRBV6-1 and TRBJ1-2; D remains unclear. V shed 3 bases and J shed 13 bases, with 12 bases lying between them. The germline CDR1 and CDR2 sequences are MNHNS and SASEGT. This CDR3 contains 11 residues. The CDR3 loop is CASSDAFRLTF. The CDR3 DNA is TGTGCCAGCAGTGATGCTTTTCGACTCACCTTC.

The chain has TRBV7-2 and TRBJ2-1; D may match TRBD1 or TRBD2 (5 bases each). The DNA end lines up better with TRBJ2-5; the J call may be wrong. This CDR3 spans 15 amino acids. Germline V gene sequence: CDR1 SGHTA, CDR2 FQGNSA. The CDR3 here is CASRSGTFAQETQYF. CDR3 in DNA: TGTGCCAGCAGATCAGGGACCTTCGCACAAGAGACCCAGTACTTC.

This sequence joins TRBV14 and TRBJ1-6; the D gene is possibly TRBD1 (5 bases). CDR3 length: 17 amino acids. Germline CDR1 and CDR2: SGHDN and FVKESK. V lost 2 bases and J 7 bases, leaving 18 bases between the germline ends. DNA for the CDR3: TGTGCCAGCAGCCAAACTGACAGAGGGTTCGACAATTCACCCCTCCACTTT. It specifies CASSQTDRGFDNSPLHF.

The genes are TRBV12-3 or TRBV12-4 and TRBJ1-1; D perhaps matches TRBD1 (5 bases). V shed 4 bases and J shed 10 bases, with 13 bases lying between them. The CDR3 runs to 12 residues. As DNA, the CDR3 is TGTGCCAGCAGTTGGGGGGGTAGGGGAGCTTTCTTT. Residues: CASSWGGRGAFF.

V usage is TRBV29-1 and J usage is TRBJ2-1; D unclear. V was trimmed by 1 base and J by 7 bases, leaving 11 bases between them. Germline V gives CDR1 SQVTM, CDR2 ANQGSEA. The CDR3 contains 13 residues. The CDR3 protein is CSVEVSYANEQFF. The CDR3 DNA is TGCAGCGTTGAAGTCTCCTACGCTAATGAGCAGTTCTTC.

This clonotype was counted between two and nine times. The rearrangement joins TRBV12-3 or TRBV12-4 to TRBJ2-1; 10 bases line up with TRBD2. This CDR3 has 15 amino acids. The junction had 6 bases not matched to a gene; V was cut back by 7 bases and J by 3 bases. CDR3 sequence reads: CASNLAGAHYNEQFF. The CDR3 DNA follows: TGTGCCAGCAACCTAGCGGGAGCACACTACAATGAGCAGTTCTTC.

Of note for this clonotype: A read error is likely, as this CDR3 ends without the conserved phenylalanine or tryptophan. It is unclear where the CDR3 begins or ends on the DNA, so no DNA is shown, and the CDR3 is as TCRdb lists it. The J gene is TRBJ2-5, the V gene TRBV3-1; whether TRBD1, the table's D call, matches the DNA was not checked. Germline CDR1 LGHDT, CDR2 YNNKEL (reference sequence). The CDR3 length is 12 residues, termini included. The CDR3: CASSQATGGQSL.

The chain links TRBV20-1 to TRBJ1-2; D remains ambiguous. There are 13 residues in the CDR3. Per the germline V gene, CDR1 is DFQATT and CDR2 is SNEGSKA (reference sequence). V was shortened by 6 bases and J by 4 bases, with 15 bases between the two germline ends. The CDR3 spells CSADYPVGYGYTF. CDR3 coding DNA: TGCAGTGCCGACTACCCGGTGGGCTATGGCTACACCTTC.

This clonotype was found a few times. The rearrangement joins TRBV12-3 or TRBV12-4 to TRBJ2-6; D is undetermined. V gave up 7 bases and J gave up 4 bases, with 14 bases separating them. CDR3 length equals 15 residues. CDR3 bases: TGTGCCAGCATCCTGGAGCTGCTCGGGGCCAACGTCCTGACTTTC. This codes for CASILELLGANVLTF.

This chain links TRBV10-3 with TRBJ2-5; possible D gene TRBD2, 5 bases. V dropped 0 bases and J dropped 1 base, with 9 bases sitting between them. The CDR3 is made up of 15 amino acids. Germline CDR1 reads ENHRY; CDR2 reads SYGVKD. CDR3 sequence reads: CAISESSGSQETQYF. The CDR3 nucleotides read TGTGCCATCAGTGAGTCGAGCGGCAGCCAAGAGACCCAGTACTTC.

The rearrangement links TRBV5-1 to TRBJ2-7; no reliable D call. The CDR3 is 16 residues long. Trimming left V 2 bases short and J 2 bases short, with 17 bases between. CDR1 SGHRS and CDR2 YFSETQ come from the germline V gene. This CDR3 is CASSFTPGSRTYEQYF. CDR3 nucleotide sequence: TGCGCCAGCAGCTTCACGCCGGGTAGCAGAACCTACGAGCAGTACTTC.

The table lists this clonotype with a few counts. DNA for the CDR3: TGTGCCAGCAGTCCATGGGACAGCTACTATGGCTACACCTTC. Translation gives CASSPWDSYYGYTF. This chain links TRBV28 with TRBJ1-2; TRBD1 agrees at 7 bases. The germline V gene encodes CDR1 MDHEN and CDR2 SYDVKM. J lost 3 bases, V lost 5 bases, and 6 bases had no gene match. This CDR3 is 14 amino acids long.

V usage is TRBV11-3 and J usage is TRBJ2-3; 8 nucleotides match TRBD1. Trimming at V came to 5 bases and at J to 4 bases, leaving 8 bases not matched to a gene. The germline V gene encodes CDR1 SGHNT and CDR2 YENEEA. The CDR3 contains 15 residues. The CDR3 bases are TGTGCCAGCAGCGCCCGGACAGGGAGCGCAGATACGCAGTATTTT. This codes for CASSARTGSADTQYF.

This rearrangement joins TRBV7-9 to TRBJ2-7; maybe TRBD1 (5 bases). The CDR3 extends over 14 amino acids. Germline V lookup: CDR1 SEHNR, CDR2 FQNEAQ (reference sequence). Trimming left V 1 base short and J 2 bases short, with 9 bases between. The CDR3 loop reads CASSLVDTTYEQYF. DNA for the CDR3: TGTGCCAGCAGCTTAGTGGACACCACCTACGAGCAGTACTTC.

This clonotype turned up a few times. This chain links TRBV5-1 with TRBJ2-5; tentatively, D is TRBD2 (6 bases). In germline, CDR1 is SGHRS, CDR2 YFSETQ. The CDR3 has 14 amino acids. V lost 4 bases and J lost 4, with 14 bases in between. The CDR3 region is CASSHWLGGETQYF. The CDR3 DNA reads TGCGCCAGCAGCCACTGGTTGGGGGGAGAGACCCAGTACTTC.

The table lists this clonotype with a few counts. The J gene is TRBJ1-5, the V gene TRBV12-3 or TRBV12-4, with D perhaps matching TRBD1 (5 bases). CDR3 length equals 15 residues. V dropped 6 bases and J dropped 4 bases, with 16 bases sitting between them. The CDR3, as DNA: TGTGCCAGCAGCCAAACGAGCGGGGGTAATCAGCCCCAGCATTTT. Translating gives CASSQTSGGNQPQHF.

Only a few counts were recorded for this clonotype. The chain has TRBV2 and TRBJ1-5; tentatively, D is TRBD1 (5 bases). Germline CDR1 and CDR2: SNHLY and FYNNEI. V shed 6 bases and J shed 3 bases, with 15 bases lying between them. This CDR3 has 15 residues. The CDR3 DNA is TGTGCCAGCAGGGGTTTCCGAGGGGACAATCAGCCCCAGCATTTT. This gives the protein CASRGFRGDNQPQHF.

The rearrangement uses TRBV20-1 and TRBJ1-4; D is perhaps TRBD1 (5 bases). Between the trimmed V and J ends, which lost 6 bases and 4 bases, there was a span of 18 bases. The germline V gene encodes CDR1 DFQATT and CDR2 SNEGSKA (reference sequence). The CDR3 runs to 15 residues. CDR3 residues: CSAAGGYVNNEKLFF. In nucleotides, the CDR3 is TGCAGTGCGGCCGGGGGTTATGTGAATAATGAAAAACTGTTTTTT.

The V call is TRBV28, the J call TRBJ2-7; 16 bases map to TRBD2. Germline V CDR1 and CDR2: MDHEN, SYDVKM. This CDR3 spans 17 amino acids. With 6 bases clipped from V and 5 bases from J, the junction kept 10 bases outside the gene matches. CDR3 loop: CASRYPGLAGGSNEQYF. The CDR3 region has the DNA TGTGCCAGCAGATATCCGGGACTAGCGGGGGGGTCTAACGAGCAGTACTTC.

This clonotype has just a few counts. J is TRBJ2-2 and V is TRBV20-1; tentatively, D is TRBD2 (5 bases). The germline CDR1 and CDR2 sequences are DFQATT and SNEGSKA (reference sequence). The CDR3 sequence is 17 residues long. Trimming shortened V by 5 bases and J by 4 bases, and 23 bases separated the two germline ends. The CDR3 coding sequence is TGCAGTGCTGATGGGAGCGGAGGACCATCGCCCACCGGGGAGCTGTTTTTT. The encoded protein is CSADGSGGPSPTGELFF.

The table lists this clonotype with a few counts. This CDR3 reads CASSKNARTGGNTIYF. The DNA for the CDR3 is TGTGCCAGCAGTAAAAACGCCCGGACAGGGGGAAACACCATATATTTT. The chain couples TRBV6-5 to TRBJ1-3; 8 bases are shared with TRBD1. V lost 5 bases to trimming and J lost 4 bases; unmatched junction nucleotides: 10. Germline V gives CDR1 MNHEY, CDR2 SVGAGI. The CDR3 is made up of 16 amino acids.

This clonotype was detected only a few times. The V gene is TRBV21-1, the J gene TRBJ1-1. TRBV21-1 is listed as a pseudogene. The CDR3 loop spans 14 amino acids. The CDR3 region has the DNA TGTGCCAGCAGCAAAGTTCCGGACGACACTGAAGCTTTCTTT. Translated: CASSKVPDDTEAFF.

The V call is TRBV29-1, the J call TRBJ1-3; D is ambiguous. With 4 bases removed from V and 2 bases from J, the gap between germline ends came to 9 bases. The CDR3 spans 13 residues. Germline V lookup: CDR1 SQVTM, CDR2 ANQGSEA. Here the CDR3 reads CSVGTGTGNTIYF. Here the CDR3 DNA reads TGCAGCGTTGGCACCGGGACTGGAAACACCATATATTTT. Supplemented by reference TRBV29-1 and TRBJ1-3, the full variable domain reads SAVISQKPSRDICQRGTSLTIQCQVDSQVTMMFWYRQQPGQSLTLIATANQGSEATYESGFVIDKFPISRPNLTFSTLTVSNMSPEDSSIYLCSVGTGTGNTIYFGEGSWLTVV.

The chain joins TRBV20-1 to TRBJ2-4; D is uncertain. Trimming shortened V by 6 bases and J by 3 bases, and 18 bases separated the two germline ends. In germline, CDR1 is DFQATT, CDR2 SNEGSKA (reference sequence). The CDR3 has 15 amino acids. The CDR3 protein is CSAPRAALGKNIQYF. The CDR3 region has the DNA TGCAGTGCCCCTCGGGCAGCGTTGGGCAAAAACATTCAGTACTTC.

This clonotype was detected only a few times. The chain combines TRBV9 with TRBJ2-7; D is unresolved. The CDR3 spans 14 residues. Trimming took off 0 bases at V and 1 base at J, with 8 bases between the two ends. The germline V gene has CDR1 SGDLS and CDR2 YYNGEE. CDR3 nucleotide sequence: TGTGCCAGCAGCGTAGCATTGAAGTCCTACGAGCAGTACTTC. Amino acid sequence: CASSVALKSYEQYF.

About this clonotype: The conserved phenylalanine or tryptophan is not found at the CDR3 terminus, so this likely reflects a read error. The chain joins TRBV7-2 to TRBJ1-4; tentatively, D is TRBD1 (6 bases). CDR1 SGHTA and CDR2 FQGNSA come from the germline V gene. The CDR3 loop spans 14 amino acids. V was shortened by 3 bases and J by 3 bases, with 8 bases between the two germline ends. This chain's CDR3 is CASSLAGANEKLFV. CDR3 in DNA: TGTGCCAGCAGCTTGGCAGGGGCTAATGAAAAACTGTTTGTT.

This clonotype was picked up a small number of times. The chain is built from TRBV12-3 or TRBV12-4 and TRBJ1-5; no clear D. Trimming took 4 bases from V and 1 from J, leaving 11 bases between them. The CDR3 sequence is 15 residues long. CDR3 region: CASSSSYLSNQPQHF. The CDR3 bases are TGTGCCAGCAGTTCCAGCTACTTGAGCAATCAGCCCCAGCATTTT.